The 8 T cell receptor beta chains presented below share a single source sample, sequenced in a study of OX40 agonist ivuxolimab in advanced cancers. Sequencing was performed with immunoSEQ multiplex PCR; in TCRdb, only in-frame clones are kept and a portion is missing. The repertoire holds more than 65,000 clones, with 75% to 90% as singletons. The specimen comprised CD4+ or CD8+ T cells sorted from blood, sampled in a trial of the OX40 agonist ivuxolimab. Receptors originate from an adult with an advanced solid tumor such as melanoma, head and neck, liver or kidney cancer.

This chain connects TRBV4-2 to TRBJ2-1, with 12 bases identical to TRBD2. The V gene end was trimmed by 0 bases and the J gene end by 12 bases; junction bases not matched to a gene: 6. The CDR3 extends over 15 amino acids. The germline gives CDR1 LGHNA, CDR2 YNFKEQ. The CDR3 DNA follows: TGTGCCAGCAGCCAAGACCTAGCGGGGGGGCCGCGGCAGTTCTTC. This gives the protein CASSQDLAGGPRQFF.

The genes are TRBV6-4 and TRBJ2-3, with D possibly TRBD2 on 6 matching bases. The CDR3 spans 13 residues. Germline V gene lookup returns CDR1 MRHNA and CDR2 SNTAGT. Trimming removed 3 bases at V and 6 bases at J, with 10 bases between. The CDR3 loop reads CASSETGLDTQYF. Written as DNA, the CDR3 is TGTGCCAGCAGTGAAACGGGACTCGATACGCAGTATTTT.

A remark on this clone: Other DNA variants within this sample encode the same CDR3. This chain joins TRBV28 and TRBJ1-2; tentatively, D is TRBD1 (5 bases). V shed 2 bases and J shed 5 bases, with 6 bases lying between them. The germline CDR1 and CDR2 sequences are MDHEN and SYDVKM. The CDR3 totals 12 residues. CDR3 DNA: TGTGCCAGCAGTTTACGGGGGTATGGCTACACCTTC. Translation gives CASSLRGYGYTF.

The chain combines TRBV19 with TRBJ2-1; 9 bases map to TRBD1. V gave up 5 bases and J gave up 7 bases; unmatched junction bases: 9. The CDR3 length is 15 residues. Germline values: CDR1 LNHDA, CDR2 SQIVND (reference sequence). The CDR3 nucleotides are TGTGCCAGTAGTGCACCGGGACAGGGTAGGAATGAGCAGTTCTTC. It yields the protein CASSAPGQGRNEQFF.

V is TRBV2 and J is TRBJ1-5; TRBD1 might be the D (6 bases). V lost 6 bases and J 0 bases, leaving 9 bases between the germline ends. The CDR3 runs 14 residues. Germline V gene data show CDR1 as SNHLY and CDR2 as FYNNEI. The CDR3 protein is CASRQGNSNQPQHF. CDR3 DNA: TGTGCCAGCAGACAGGGTAATAGCAATCAGCCCCAGCATTTT.

The chain employs TRBV2 and TRBJ2-2; D call uncertain. The CDR3 is made up of 14 amino acids. V was shortened by 3 bases and J by 4 bases, with 9 bases between the two germline ends. CDR1 SNHLY and CDR2 FYNNEI come from the germline V gene. CDR3 nucleotides: TGTGCCAGCAGTGACCTGGCGGTCACCGGGGAGCTGTTTTTT. Residues: CASSDLAVTGELFF.

The chain employs TRBV5-5 and TRBJ2-5, with 11 bases fitting TRBD2. The germline CDR1 and CDR2 sequences are SGHKS and YYEKEE (reference sequence). The V and J ends lost 4 bases and 2 bases, in that order; junction bases with no gene match: 1. This CDR3 spans 14 amino acids. CDR3 nucleotide sequence: TGTGCCAGCAGCCCTAGCGGGGGGCAAGAGACCCAGTACTTC. It encodes CASSPSGGQETQYF.

The rearrangement uses TRBV28 and TRBJ1-1; no reliable D call. CDR1 MDHEN and CDR2 SYDVKM come from the germline V gene. The CDR3 totals 14 residues. V was trimmed by 2 bases and J by 4 bases, leaving 11 bases between them. Here the CDR3 reads CASSLNLGVTEAFF. In nucleotides, the CDR3 is TGTGCCAGCAGTTTAAATCTCGGGGTCACTGAAGCTTTCTTT.